Listed below are T cell receptor beta chains from one sample, sequenced in a study of blood T cell repertoires in COVID-19. TCRdb's table, derived via immunoSEQ multiplex PCR, lists solely in-frame clones and lacks some. The profile shows about 69,000 clones, about four fifths of them singletons. The sample was peripheral blood. The receptor source for this set is a woman of 80 years or more with acute or convalescent COVID-19. CDR3s include the opening cysteine and the closing phenylalanine or tryptophan. D genes are given only for firm matches. Size is omitted from some rows. Given values are once, few, many or a class for expanded clones.

-,TRBJ2-3,once,TRBV5-1,TGCGCCAGCAGCTTCGGCCCTCAGGGGAACACAGATACGCAGTATTTT,CASSFGPQGNTDTQYF
TRBD1,TRBJ1-1,once,TRBV29-1,TGCAGCGTTGAATCAAGGGGGCTGGCTGAAGCTTTCTTT,CSVESRGLAEAFF
-,TRBJ1-2,-,TRBV2,TGTGCCAGCAGGGCAGGCTATGGCTACACCTTC,CASRAGYGYTF
TRBD2,TRBJ2-3,-,TRBV6-4,TGTGCCAGCAGTGAAACGGCGGGGGGGGCAGATACGCAGTATTTT,CASSETAGGADTQYF
-,TRBJ1-1,-,TRBV5-1,TGCGCCAGCAGCGTGGACCAGAGGGCCTACACTGAAGCTTTCTTT,CASSVDQRAYTEAFF
TRBD2,TRBJ2-3,once,TRBV30,TGTGCCTGGGGTCTAGCGGGGGCTGGTATGTATTTT,CAWGLAGAGMYF
TRBD1,TRBJ1-2,-,TRBV6-5,TGTGCCAGCAGTTACTCGGGACAGGGGGGGCATGGCTACACCTTC,CASSYSGQGGHGYTF
TRBD1,TRBJ1-1,-,TRBV5-5,TGTGCCAGCAGCTCGAGTCAGGACAGGGGAAGGACTGAAGCTTTCTTT,CASSSSQDRGRTEAFF
-,TRBJ2-2,-,TRBV2,TGTGCCAGCAGCGATGGACCAGGGTTGGCCGGGGAGCTGTTTTTT,CASSDGPGLAGELFF
-,TRBJ1-1,-,TRBV5-1,TGCGCCAGCAGCCGTTTGACAGACAGGAACACTGAAGCTTTCTTT,CASSRLTDRNTEAFF
-,TRBJ2-2,-,TRBV5-1,TGCGCCAGCAGCTTTTATCGGGGGGCGCGTTCGAACACCGGGGAGCTGTTTTTT,CASSFYRGARSNTGELFF
-,TRBJ1-3,-,TRBV5-1,TGCGCCAGCAGCTTGGGCCAGTCCGCCTCTGGAAACACCATATATTTT,CASSLGQSASGNTIYF
TRBD1,TRBJ1-2,-,TRBV6-6,TGTGCCAGCAGTTACCCACAGGGGGCGGGCTATGGCTACACCTTC,CASSYPQGAGYGYTF
TRBD1,TRBJ1-1,once,TRBV6-5,TGTGCCAGCAGTTACCGACAGGGTCGGGAAGCTTTCTTT,CASSYRQGREAFF
TRBD1,TRBJ2-7,-,TRBV29-1,TGCAGCGTTGACATATACGTGGGACAGCGCTACGAGCAGTACTTC,CSVDIYVGQRYEQYF
-,TRBJ1-6,-,TRBV6-4,TGTGCCAGCAGTCGGGACTCCTATAATTCACCCCTCCACTTT,CASSRDSYNSPLHF
-,TRBJ1-6,-,TRBV6-5,TGTGCCAGCAGTTACACCGGCGGAGGGAATTCACCCCTCCACTTT,CASSYTGGGNSPLHF
TRBD1,TRBJ2-7,-,TRBV27,TGTGCCAGCAGTCCACGCTACAGGGGCGGATTCTACGAGCAGTACTTC,CASSPRYRGGFYEQYF
TRBD1,TRBJ1-1,once,TRBV12-3/TRBV12-4,TGTGCCAGCAGTTCACAGGGGTATCAAACTTTCTTT,CASSSQGYQTFF
-,TRBJ1-1,-,TRBV5-1,TGCGCCAGCAGCTTGGACTACCGAAACCTGAACACTGAAGCTTTCTTT,CASSLDYRNLNTEAFF
-,TRBJ2-2,-,TRBV10-2,TGCGCCAGCAGTGTAGGGGTGTGGGGGGAGCTGTTTTTT,CASSVGVWGELFF
-,TRBJ1-2,-,TRBV6-1,TGTGCCAGCAGTGAAGCAGGGCGGGAAAGTGGCTACACCTTC,CASSEAGRESGYTF
TRBD2,TRBJ2-5,-,TRBV5-4,TGTGCCAGCAGCTTGGCCCTAGCGGGGGGGCGAGAGACCCAGTACTTC,CASSLALAGGRETQYF
TRBD1,TRBJ2-2,-,TRBV4-2,TGTGCCAGCAGCCGGCCCCCGGGACAGGCGAACACCGGGGAGCTGTTTTTT,CASSRPPGQANTGELFF
-,TRBJ1-2,-,TRBV6-6,TGTGCCAGCAGTTACGCGACGGGGGATTCTGGCTACACCTTC,CASSYATGDSGYTF
TRBD1,TRBJ1-2,once,TRBV3-1/TRBV3-2,TGTGCCAGCAGGAGAGGAAACAGGGGAGGCTACACCTTC,CASRRGNRGGYTF